Listed here are 17 T cell receptor beta chains from one sample, sequenced in a study of PD-1 blockade in classical Hodgkin lymphoma. Assay: immunoSEQ multiplex PCR; the TCRdb copy retains only in-frame clones and omits some. The sample records almost 100,000 clones, 80% to 95% being singletons. Every one of the patients relapsed after autologous stem cell transplantation (brentuximab vedotin exposure was variable). The material was peripheral blood mononuclear cells (PBMCs), obtained at baseline. These receptor sequences come from a human donor with classical Hodgkin lymphoma.

This rearrangement joins TRBV28 to TRBJ2-7; 8 nucleotides align to TRBD1. V shed 5 bases, J shed 3 bases, and the junction held 9 bases outside the gene matches. Germline-derived CDR1 and CDR2 are MDHEN and SYDVKM. This CDR3 has 15 residues. The CDR3 nucleotides are TGTGCCAGCAGTGGCCACAGGGGGGCGGGCTACGAGCAGTACTTC. This codes for CASSGHRGAGYEQYF.

The CDR3 DNA reads TGTGCCAGCAGTTTATTTCGGGGGGGGGAGACGTCGGGCTACACCTTC. Amino acids: CASSLFRGGETSGYTF. The rearrangement uses TRBV27 and TRBJ1-2, with a weak D call TRBD1 (5 bases). CDR3 size: 16 residues. V was trimmed by 1 base and J by 8 bases, leaving 20 bases between them. The germline V gene has CDR1 MNHEY and CDR2 SMNVEV (reference sequence).

V usage is TRBV9 and J usage is TRBJ1-2; no firm D call. Germline V gene lookup returns CDR1 SGDLS and CDR2 YYNGEE. The V end lost 6 bases, the J end lost 4 bases, and 16 bases lay between the germline ends. The CDR3 has 14 amino acids. This chain's CDR3 is CASNLGVASYGYTF. CDR3 sequence (DNA): TGTGCCAGCAACCTTGGTGTGGCCTCCTATGGCTACACCTTC.

V usage is TRBV7-3 and J usage is TRBJ2-7; tentatively, D is TRBD1 (6 bases). With 2 bases removed from V and 6 bases from J, the gap between germline ends came to 17 bases. This CDR3 has 15 residues. CDR1 SGHTA and CDR2 FQGTGA come from the germline V gene. In DNA form, the CDR3 reads TGTGCCAGCAGCTTATTGGGAACAGGGAACAGCGAGCAGTACTTC. Its translation: CASSLLGTGNSEQYF.

The chain couples TRBV7-2 to TRBJ2-7; D not resolved. V was shortened by 5 bases and J by 0 bases, with 14 bases between the two germline ends. CDR1 and CDR2 (germline): SGHTA, FQGNSA. The CDR3 totals 15 residues. This CDR3 reads CASSPSRGSSYEQYF. The CDR3 nucleotides read TGTGCCAGCAGCCCTTCCAGAGGTAGCTCCTACGAGCAGTACTTC.

This chain connects TRBV5-1 to TRBJ1-2, with 8 bases matching TRBD1. The germline V gene has CDR1 SGHRS and CDR2 YFSETQ. V shed 4 bases and J 6 bases; nucleotides not matched to a gene: 8. This CDR3 spans 14 amino acids. The CDR3 DNA reads TGCGCCAGCAGCAGCACCACAGGGGGTAATGGCTACACCTTC. Translated: CASSSTTGGNGYTF.

Remarks on this clone: Other DNA sequences in the same sample also yield this CDR3. This chain uses TRBV29-1 with TRBJ1-1, with D hard to call. CDR3 length: 13 residues. The germline gives CDR1 SQVTM, CDR2 ANQGSEA. V lost 6 bases to trimming and J lost 1 base, with 12 bases between them. The CDR3 nucleotides read TGCAGCGTAGACGCCCAAGGGAACACTGAAGCTTTCTTT. Its translation is CSVDAQGNTEAFF.

The chain links TRBV5-1 to TRBJ1-3; TRBD1 agrees at 8 bases. CDR3 length: 16 amino acids. Trimming took 4 bases from V and 3 from J; bases not matched to a gene: 9. Germline CDR1 is SGHRS and CDR2 is YFSETQ. The CDR3 is CASSGSSGGSGNTIYF. CDR3 DNA sequence: TGCGCCAGCAGCGGATCGTCAGGGGGCAGTGGAAACACCATATATTTT. The whole variable domain, filled in from reference TRBV5-1 and TRBJ1-3, reads KAGVTQTPRYLIKTRGQQVTLSCSPISGHRSVSWYQQTPGQGLQFLFEYFSETQRNKGNFPGRFSGRQFSNSRSEMNVSTLELGDSALYLCASSGSSGGSGNTIYFGEGSWLTVV.

V is TRBV6-6 and J is TRBJ1-2; D is undetermined. V was trimmed by 2 bases and J by 4 bases, leaving 11 bases between them. The CDR3 sequence is 14 residues long. CDR1 is MNHNY, CDR2 SVGAGI, per germline (reference sequence). The CDR3 region has the DNA TGTGCCAGCAGTTACGCCCAGGTTTTCTATGGCTACACCTTC. Residues: CASSYAQVFYGYTF.

This chain joins TRBV5-1 and TRBJ2-3; 16 nucleotides match TRBD2. The trim removed 0 bases at V and 4 bases at J, leaving 2 bases unmatched. Germline V gene data show CDR1 as SGHRS and CDR2 as YFSETQ. This CDR3 is 17 amino acids long. The CDR3 bases are TGCGCCAGCAGCTTGGTAGGGACTAGCGGGAGGGCAGATACGCAGTATTTT. Translating it yields CASSLVGTSGRADTQYF.

This clone was found once. The CDR3 nucleotides read TGTGCCAGCAGTTTTCTGGGATCCTACGAGCAGTACTTC. Translating it yields CASSFLGSYEQYF. This chain links TRBV28 with TRBJ2-7; D gene ambiguous. The CDR3 contains 13 residues. CDR1 is MDHEN, CDR2 SYDVKM, per germline. Trimming took 3 bases from V and 1 from J, leaving 7 bases between them.

The chain couples TRBV5-1 to TRBJ2-7; D may be TRBD1 (7 bases). Trimming removed 0 bases at V and 4 bases at J, with 11 bases between. This CDR3 is 14 amino acids long. Germline CDR1 SGHRS, CDR2 YFSETQ. In DNA, the CDR3 is TGCGCCAGCAGCTTGGAGACAGGGAGGTACGAGCAGTACTTC. Protein: CASSLETGRYEQYF.

This clone appeared once. DNA for the CDR3: TGCGCCAGCAGCCTCACGTCAGGGGGGCCGGGAGTCTACAATGAGCAGTTCTTC. It specifies CASSLTSGGPGVYNEQFF. The chain carries TRBV5-1 and TRBJ2-1; tentative D call: TRBD1 (7 bases). V lost 4 bases to trimming and J lost 3 bases, with 23 bases between them. The CDR3 consists of 18 residues. The V gene's germline CDR1 is SGHRS and CDR2 YFSETQ. The whole variable domain, filled in from reference TRBV5-1 and TRBJ2-1, reads KAGVTQTPRYLIKTRGQQVTLSCSPISGHRSVSWYQQTPGQGLQFLFEYFSETQRNKGNFPGRFSGRQFSNSRSEMNVSTLELGDSALYLCASSLTSGGPGVYNEQFFGPGTRLTVL.

This clone has a handful of counts. The V call is TRBV5-5, the J call TRBJ1-2; D possibly corresponds to TRBD1 (6 bases). The CDR3 is 15 amino acids. Trimming cost V 0 bases and J 4 bases, with 13 bases left between them. CDR1 is SGHKS and CDR2 is YYEKEE in the germline V gene (reference sequence). The CDR3 bases are TGTGCCAGCAGCTTGGATAGGGGGAGCATCTATGGCTACACCTTC. This codes for CASSLDRGSIYGYTF.

The chain uses TRBV19 and TRBJ1-2, with 7 bases fitting TRBD1. V shed 10 bases, J shed 4 bases, and the junction held 24 bases outside the gene matches. In germline, CDR1 is LNHDA, CDR2 SQIVND (reference sequence). The CDR3 covers 18 residues. CDR3 protein: CATRDRGTYRGTRYGYTF. Written as DNA, the CDR3 is TGTGCCACCCGGGACAGAGGAACTTACAGGGGAACTCGCTATGGCTACACCTTC. Together with reference TRBV19 and TRBJ1-2, the CDR3 gives the full variable domain: DGGITQSPKYLFRKEGQNVTLSCEQNLNHDAMYWYRQDPGQGLRLIYYSQIVNDFQKGDIAEGYSVSREKKESFPLTVTSAQKNPTAFYLCATRDRGTYRGTRYGYTFGSGTRLTVV.

CDR3 amino acids: CASSGDRELYGYTF. CDR3 coding DNA: TGTGCCAGCAGCGGGGACAGGGAACTCTATGGCTACACCTTC. The chain employs TRBV7-2 and TRBJ1-2; 9 nucleotides agree with TRBD1. Germline CDR1 SGHTA, CDR2 FQGNSA. J was trimmed by 4 bases and V by 5 bases; bases with no gene match: 5. This CDR3 contains 14 residues.

J is TRBJ1-2 and V is TRBV28, with 7 bases aligning to TRBD1. The CDR3 consists of 16 residues. Trimming at V came to 1 base and at J to 5 bases, leaving 10 bases not matched to a gene. Per the germline V gene, CDR1 is MDHEN and CDR2 is SYDVKM. CDR3 DNA sequence: TGTGCCAGCAGTTTATTGCCCGGGACAGCATTATATGGCTACACCTTC. Residues: CASSLLPGTALYGYTF.